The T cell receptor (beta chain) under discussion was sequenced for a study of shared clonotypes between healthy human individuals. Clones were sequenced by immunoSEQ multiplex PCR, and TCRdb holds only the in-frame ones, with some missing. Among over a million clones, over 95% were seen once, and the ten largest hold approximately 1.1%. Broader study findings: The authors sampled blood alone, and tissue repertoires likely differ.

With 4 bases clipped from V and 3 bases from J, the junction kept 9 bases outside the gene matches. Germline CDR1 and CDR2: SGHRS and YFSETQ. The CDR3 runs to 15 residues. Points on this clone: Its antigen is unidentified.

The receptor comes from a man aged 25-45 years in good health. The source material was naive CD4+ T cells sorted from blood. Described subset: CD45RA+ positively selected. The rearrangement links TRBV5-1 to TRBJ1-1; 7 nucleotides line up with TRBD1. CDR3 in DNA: TGCGCCAGCAGCAGCAAACAGGGGCCGCACACTGAAGCTTTCTTT. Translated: CASSSKQGPHTEAFF.